Listed below are T cell receptor beta chains from one sample, sequenced in a study of CD8 T cells in ankylosing spondylitis. MiXCR, run by TCRdb on the 5' RACE reads, gives a single entry per CDR3 protein. The data show under 850,000 distinct CDR3 sequences, roughly 20% seen once. Sequences were obtained from blood, either unsorted or a sorted T cell fraction (not recorded which). Receptor source: a male donor with ankylosing spondylitis. Each CDR3 is given without its conserved first and last residue.

v_gene	len	j_gene	CDR3aa
TRBV29-1	11	TRBJ1-1	SVDWGGNTEAF
TRBV7-6	14	TRBJ1-1	ASSLALQGQGTEAF
TRBV12-3/TRBV12-4	11	TRBJ2-7	ASSFDRVYEQY
TRBV12-3/TRBV12-4	11	TRBJ2-3	ASSRSSTDTQY
TRBV25-1	12	TRBJ1-5	ASSETGSNQPQH
TRBV7-3	11	TRBJ2-1	ASSSDRDDEQF
TRBV11-1	17	TRBJ2-1	ASNEGLAGTFSSYNEQF
TRBV5-1	11	TRBJ2-7	ASSFGLAYEQY
TRBV28	13	TRBJ2-2	ASRNRAQGSWELF
TRBV12-3/TRBV12-4	11	TRBJ2-3	ASLAGATDTQY
TRBV12-3/TRBV12-4	11	TRBJ1-2	ASRGDRQQGYT
TRBV25-1	13	TRBJ2-5	ASSPRNAHQETQY
TRBV23-1	17	TRBJ2-3	ASSQPLGQRNYSTDTQY
TRBV20-1	12	TRBJ2-1	SARAWTSPNEQF
TRBV12-3/TRBV12-4	13	TRBJ2-1	ASLRRDRPVDEQF
TRBV6-5	11	TRBJ1-4	ASSSGHLEKLF
TRBV3-1	10	TRBJ2-1	ASTGVSNEQF
TRBV18	11	TRBJ2-5	ASSPGVSETQY
TRBV6-5	13	TRBJ2-7	ASSYGHQKTYEQY
TRBV5-1	13	TRBJ2-7	ASSFGQGNTYEQY
TRBV12-3/TRBV12-4	11	TRBJ2-1	ASTGRGPNEQF
TRBV5-6	15	TRBJ1-2	ASSLSTGGPSIDGYT
TRBV27	12	TRBJ2-3	ASRASGYTDTQY
TRBV4-2	12	TRBJ1-1	ASSQGLTRTEAF
TRBV2	12	TRBJ2-3	ASSVGRAGDTQY
TRBV3-1	14	TRBJ2-2	ASSSSWTAGTGELF
TRBV20-1	13	TRBJ1-1	SASRGQGGRIEAF
TRBV6-2/TRBV6-3	8	TRBJ1-2	ASSYHGYT
TRBV7-9	12	TRBJ1-4	ASSRGGLFEKLF
TRBV3-1	13	TRBJ2-5	ASSDRLAGVETQY
TRBV4-1	18	TRBJ2-1	ASSQERTSGRASTYNEQF
TRBV29-1	11	TRBJ2-7	SVATKISHEQY
TRBV6-5	17	TRBJ2-6	ASSYSQGLGPSGANVLT
TRBV5-1	14	TRBJ2-1	ASSLEGRDPRDEQF
TRBV12-3/TRBV12-4	12	TRBJ2-5	ASRPSGDQETQY
TRBV4-3	13	TRBJ2-2	ASSQDRRGAGELF
TRBV6-5	12	TRBJ2-7	ASSYGLESYEQY
TRBV5-1	13	TRBJ2-6	ASSLEYSGANVLT
TRBV5-4	14	TRBJ2-7	ASSPNSGLSSYEQY
TRBV6-1	11	TRBJ2-7	ASSPQPPYEQY
TRBV18	14	TRBJ1-5	ASSPSGGGGTQPQH
TRBV10-3	13	TRBJ2-3	AISERGRDTDTQY
TRBV20-1	10	TRBJ2-7	SASSSRYEQY
TRBV10-3	13	TRBJ1-1	AISEGVVMDSEAF
TRBV12-3/TRBV12-4	14	TRBJ2-1	ASSSPQGNSYNEQF
TRBV7-2	12	TRBJ2-7	ASSREGRQGGQY
TRBV5-1	12	TRBJ1-1	ASSVQGFNTEAF
TRBV20-1	11	TRBJ1-4	SARGSGGEKLF
TRBV5-1	13	TRBJ2-7	ASSLLGQGSYEQY
TRBV11-2	14	TRBJ2-1	ASSLRGQGGRNEQF
TRBV6-5	15	TRBJ2-1	ASSYSRRGGLNDEQF
TRBV6-2/TRBV6-3	11	TRBJ2-1	ASTPGEPYGQF
TRBV5-1	11	TRBJ1-1	ASTWDQSTEAF
TRBV15	10	TRBJ2-7	ATSSGGYEQY
TRBV10-3	13	TRBJ2-3	AISTLAGGPNTQY